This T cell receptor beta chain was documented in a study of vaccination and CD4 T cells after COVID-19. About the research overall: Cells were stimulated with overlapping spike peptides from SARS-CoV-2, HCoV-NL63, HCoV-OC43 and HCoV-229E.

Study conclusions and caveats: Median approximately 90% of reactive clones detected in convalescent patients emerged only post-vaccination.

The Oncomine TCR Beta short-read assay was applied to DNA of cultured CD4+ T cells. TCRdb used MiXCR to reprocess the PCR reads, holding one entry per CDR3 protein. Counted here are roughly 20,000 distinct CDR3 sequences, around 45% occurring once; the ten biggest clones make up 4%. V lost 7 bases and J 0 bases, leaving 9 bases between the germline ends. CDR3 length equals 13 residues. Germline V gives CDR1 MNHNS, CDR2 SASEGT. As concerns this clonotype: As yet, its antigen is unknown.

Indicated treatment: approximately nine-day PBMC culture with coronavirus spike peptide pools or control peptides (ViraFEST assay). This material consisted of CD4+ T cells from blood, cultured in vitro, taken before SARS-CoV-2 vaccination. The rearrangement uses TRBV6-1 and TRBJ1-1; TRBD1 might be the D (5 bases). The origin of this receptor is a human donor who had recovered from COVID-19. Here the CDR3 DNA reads TGTGCCAGCAATTGGGGGATGAACACTGAAGCTTTCTTT. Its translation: CASNWGMNTEAFF.